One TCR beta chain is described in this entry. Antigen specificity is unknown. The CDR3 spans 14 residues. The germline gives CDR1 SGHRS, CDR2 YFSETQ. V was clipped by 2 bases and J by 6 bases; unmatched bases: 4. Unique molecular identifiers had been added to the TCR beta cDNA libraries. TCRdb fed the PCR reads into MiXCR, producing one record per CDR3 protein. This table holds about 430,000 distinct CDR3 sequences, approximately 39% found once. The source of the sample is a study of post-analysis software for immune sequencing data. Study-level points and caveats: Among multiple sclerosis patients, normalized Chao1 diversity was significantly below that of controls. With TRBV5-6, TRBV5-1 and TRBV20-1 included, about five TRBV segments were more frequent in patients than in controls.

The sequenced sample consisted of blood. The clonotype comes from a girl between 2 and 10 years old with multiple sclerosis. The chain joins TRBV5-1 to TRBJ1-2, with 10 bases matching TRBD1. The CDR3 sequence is CASSFGDRGDGYTF. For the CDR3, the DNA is TGCGCCAGCAGCTTCGGGGACAGGGGAGATGGCTACACCTTC.